The 16 T cell receptor beta chains reported below all come from one sample, sequenced in a study of blood T cell repertoires in COVID-19. Produced via immunoSEQ multiplex PCR; TCRdb's table is partial and in-frame only. The sample lists 160,000 or so clones, about 80% seen once, with over 10% in the top ten. The sample was peripheral blood. Every receptor here comes from a man aged 70-80 years who had recovered from COVID-19.

CDR3 nucleotides: TGCAGCGTGAACTATAGCTCCTACGAGCAGTACTTC. Translated: CSVNYSSYEQYF. The rearrangement joins TRBV29-1 to TRBJ2-7; D uncertain. Germline V lookup: CDR1 SQVTM, CDR2 ANQGSEA. The CDR3 length is 12 residues. Trimming took off 6 bases at V and 0 bases at J, with 9 bases between the two ends.

The rearrangement uses TRBV7-3 and TRBJ1-2, with 10 bases identical to TRBD1. Per the germline V gene, CDR1 is SGHTA and CDR2 is FQGTGA. The CDR3 totals 14 residues. J lost 3 bases, V lost 6 bases, and 4 bases had no gene match. The CDR3 DNA reads as TGTGCCAGCAGAGTCGGGACAGGGGACTATGGCTACACCTTC. As protein: CASRVGTGDYGYTF.

A single count supports this clone. The rearrangement links TRBV28 to TRBJ2-1; weak D call: TRBD2 (6 bases). CDR1 is MDHEN, CDR2 SYDVKM, per germline. Trimming removed 5 bases at V and 0 bases at J, with 11 bases between. CDR3 size: 15 residues. The DNA of the CDR3 is TGTGCCAGCAGTGATAGCGGAAGCTCCTACAATGAGCAGTTCTTC. This encodes CASSDSGSSYNEQFF.

The chain joins TRBV27 to TRBJ2-7; D perhaps matches TRBD2 (5 bases). Germline loops: CDR1 MNHEY, CDR2 SMNVEV (reference sequence). This CDR3 region has 12 residues. Trimming took off 6 bases at V and 4 bases at J, with 10 bases between the two ends. CDR3 region: CASSGGGYEQYF. CDR3 coding DNA: TGTGCCAGCAGCGGCGGAGGTTACGAGCAGTACTTC.

The rearrangement uses TRBV29-1 and TRBJ2-1, with TRBD2 identical over 9 bases. Germline CDR1 SQVTM, CDR2 ANQGSEA. The V segment lost 0 bases and the J segment 0 bases; nucleotides outside the gene matches: 3. The length of the CDR3 is 16 residues. The CDR3: CSVEESSGSSYNEQFF. CDR3 bases: TGCAGCGTTGAAGAGAGTAGCGGGAGCTCCTACAATGAGCAGTTCTTC.

The J gene is TRBJ2-2, the V gene TRBV3-1 (or the pseudogene TRBV3-2), with 7 bases identical to TRBD1. The CDR3 is 15 residues long. Looked up from germline, CDR1 is LGHDT and CDR2 is YNNKEL (reference sequence). Germline trimming cut 4 bases from V and 8 bases from J; bases unmatched to any gene: 10. The CDR3 coding sequence is TGTGCCAGCAGCCCCGGGACAGCCCTAAGGGGGGAGCTGTTTTTT. This encodes CASSPGTALRGELFF.

This clone has only one observation. V usage is TRBV19 and J usage is TRBJ2-2; 15 bases agree with TRBD2. The CDR3 sequence is 14 residues long. Trimming removed 9 bases from V and 6 bases from J; junction bases left unmatched: 2. Germline CDR1 and CDR2: LNHDA and SQIVND (reference sequence). This chain's CDR3 is CASRTSGRAGELFF. CDR3 DNA: TGTGCCAGCAGGACTAGCGGGAGGGCCGGGGAGCTGTTTTTT.

This chain uses TRBV6-5 with TRBJ2-1; D may be TRBD1 (5 bases). V was cut by 5 bases and J by 5 bases, with 7 bases left in between. Germline CDR1 is MNHEY and CDR2 is SVGAGI. The CDR3 sequence is 12 residues long. The CDR3 loop reads CASSPGHNEQFF. The CDR3 DNA follows: TGTGCCAGCAGTCCAGGGCACAATGAGCAGTTCTTC.

Only a few counts were recorded for this clone. J is TRBJ2-3 and V is TRBV24-1, with 9 bases lining up with TRBD2. The CDR3 contains 16 residues. The V segment lost 2 bases and the J segment 3 bases; nucleotides outside the gene matches: 5. Germline-derived CDR1 and CDR2 are KGHDR and SFDVKD. The CDR3 sequence: CATSDYPSGITDTQYF. The CDR3 DNA sequence: TGTGCCACCAGTGATTACCCTAGCGGGATAACAGATACGCAGTATTTT.

This CDR3 reads CASSYPGTGVNEKLFF. CDR3 nucleotide sequence: TGTGCCAGCAGCTACCCTGGGACAGGGGTAAATGAAAAACTGTTTTTT. This chain links TRBV2 with TRBJ1-4, with TRBD1 matching 10 bases. The CDR3 sequence is 16 residues long. With V trimmed by 6 bases and J by 5 bases, 9 bases remained unmatched. Germline V lookup: CDR1 SNHLY, CDR2 FYNNEI.

The genes are TRBV7-2 and TRBJ2-1; 8 positions agree with TRBD2. The CDR3 totals 15 residues. After removal of 4 bases from V and 5 bases from J, the junction contained 7 bases not matched to a gene. CDR1 is SGHTA and CDR2 is FQGNSA in the germline V gene. This CDR3 is CASSSASGLNNEQFF. DNA for the CDR3: TGTGCCAGCAGCTCGGCTAGCGGGCTAAACAATGAGCAGTTCTTC.

The CDR3 region has the DNA TGTGCCAGCAGTTACTCTCGGAGACTAGCTAGCAATGAGCAGTTCTTC. Its translation: CASSYSRRLASNEQFF. The rearrangement joins TRBV6-2 or TRBV6-3 to TRBJ2-1; 7 bases fit TRBD2. Germline CDR1 and CDR2: MNHEY and SVGEGT. Unmatched junction bases numbered 8, after V lost 0 bases and J lost 6 bases. The CDR3 totals 16 residues.

The CDR3 loop is CASSQSQDEAFF. As DNA, the CDR3 is TGTGCCAGCAGCCAAAGTCAGGATGAAGCTTTCTTT. The chain carries TRBV3-1 (or the pseudogene TRBV3-2) and TRBJ1-1; D gene unclear. The CDR3 sequence is 12 residues long. Germline V gene lookup returns CDR1 LGHDT and CDR2 YNNKEL (reference sequence). The V end lost 2 bases, the J end lost 7 bases, and 8 bases lay between the germline ends.

V is TRBV4-2 and J is TRBJ2-1; maybe TRBD2 (6 bases). From germline, CDR1 is LGHNA and CDR2 YNFKEQ. Trimming left V 0 bases short and J 9 bases short, with 9 bases between. The length of the CDR3 is 13 residues. The CDR3 loop reads CASSQDPEGEQFF. The CDR3 DNA reads as TGTGCCAGCAGCCAAGACCCGGAGGGTGAGCAGTTCTTC.

This chain connects TRBV5-1 to TRBJ2-7, with a weak D call TRBD1 (5 bases). This CDR3 comprises 14 residues. Trimming shortened V by 1 base and J by 4 bases, and 12 bases separated the two germline ends. Germline V gene data show CDR1 as SGHRS and CDR2 as YFSETQ. Here the CDR3 DNA reads TGCGCCAGCAGCTTGCGAACCCAGGGTTACGAGCAGTACTTC. Residues: CASSLRTQGYEQYF.

This chain links TRBV7-8 with TRBJ2-2; D remains unclear. Looked up from germline, CDR1 is SGHVS and CDR2 is FQNEAQ. V dropped 1 base and J dropped 4 bases, with 16 bases sitting between them. The CDR3 spans 17 residues. The CDR3 sequence: CASSLGSSLIGTGELFF. The CDR3 DNA reads as TGTGCCAGCAGCTTAGGGTCTAGTTTAATCGGCACCGGGGAGCTGTTTTTT.